These 5 T cell receptor beta chains were all obtained from the same sample, sequenced in a study of T cell responses to AZD1222 COVID-19 vaccine. Using immunoSEQ multiplex PCR, the repertoire was profiled, and TCRdb retains in-frame clones only, with some absent. The table records fewer than 200,000 clones, 88% of them present only once. This specimen was peripheral blood, taken on day 0 of AZD1222 vaccination. These TCRs come from an adult in good health.

The chain combines TRBV9 with TRBJ2-3, with D possibly being TRBD2 (6 bases). Germline V CDR1 and CDR2: SGDLS, YYNGEE. This CDR3 is built from 17 residues. Trimming took off 6 bases at V and 0 bases at J, with 20 bases between the two ends. The CDR3 nucleotides read TGTGCCAGCACCCCGGGACTTACCTATCGTAGCACAGATACGCAGTATTTT. Its translation: CASTPGLTYRSTDTQYF.

This chain connects TRBV10-3 to TRBJ2-7, with TRBD1 matching over 9 bases. This CDR3 has 15 residues. The germline CDR1 and CDR2 sequences are ENHRY and SYGVKD. With 5 bases clipped from V and 2 bases from J, the junction kept 7 bases outside the gene matches. The CDR3 nucleotides read TGTGCCATCAGTTCTCGGGACAGGGCTCCCTACGAGCAGTACTTC. Its translation: CAISSRDRAPYEQYF.

V and J are TRBV5-1 and TRBJ1-6; TRBD1 matches at 8 bases. The V segment lost 3 bases and the J segment 8 bases; nucleotides outside the gene matches: 4. This CDR3 comprises 14 residues. Germline-derived CDR1 and CDR2 are SGHRS and YFSETQ. The CDR3 reads CASSSDRAHSPLHF. In DNA, the CDR3 is TGCGCCAGCAGCTCGGACAGGGCCCATTCACCCCTCCACTTT.

CDR3 sequence reads: CATREAGYSNQPQHF. The DNA for the CDR3 is TGTGCCACCAGGGAGGCAGGTTATAGCAATCAGCCCCAGCATTTT. The chain employs TRBV15 and TRBJ1-5; unclear D gene. The germline V gene encodes CDR1 LNHNV and CDR2 YYDKDF (reference sequence). The CDR3 runs to 15 residues. The V end lost 6 bases, the J end lost 0 bases, and 12 bases lay between the germline ends.

V and J are TRBV7-9 and TRBJ2-2, with TRBD1 as a possible D gene (5 bases). Germline V gene data show CDR1 as SEHNR and CDR2 as FQNEAQ (reference sequence). V lost 8 bases and J 6 bases, leaving 10 bases between the germline ends. The CDR3 runs to 12 residues. This CDR3 reads CASGQGSGELFF. The CDR3 DNA is TGTGCCAGCGGTCAGGGATCCGGGGAGCTGTTTTTT. The full variable domain, in which reference TRBV7-9 and TRBJ2-2 provide the parts outside the CDR3, is DTGVSQNPRHKITKRGQNVTFRCDPISEHNRLYWYRQTLGQGPEFLTYFQNEAQLEKSRLLSDRFSAERPKGSFSTLEIQRTEQGDSAMYLCASGQGSGELFFGEGSRLTVL.